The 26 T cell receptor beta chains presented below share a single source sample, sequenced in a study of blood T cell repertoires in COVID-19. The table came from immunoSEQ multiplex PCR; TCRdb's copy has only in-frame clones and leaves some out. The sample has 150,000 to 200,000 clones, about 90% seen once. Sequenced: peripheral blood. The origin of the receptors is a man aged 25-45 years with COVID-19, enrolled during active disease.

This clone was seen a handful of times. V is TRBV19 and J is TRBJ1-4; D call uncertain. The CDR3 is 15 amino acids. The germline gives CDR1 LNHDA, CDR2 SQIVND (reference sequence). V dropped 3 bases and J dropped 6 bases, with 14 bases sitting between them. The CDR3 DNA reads TGTGCCAGTAGTATTCGCAGGCGTTCCGATGAAAAACTGTTTTTT. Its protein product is CASSIRRRSDEKLFF.

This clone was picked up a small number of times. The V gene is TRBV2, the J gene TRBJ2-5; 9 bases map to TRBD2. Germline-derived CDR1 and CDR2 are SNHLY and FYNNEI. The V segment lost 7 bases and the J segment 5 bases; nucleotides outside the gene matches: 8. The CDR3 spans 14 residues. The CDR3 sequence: CASTDGLAQETQYF. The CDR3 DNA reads TGTGCCAGCACCGATGGACTAGCGCAGGAGACCCAGTACTTC. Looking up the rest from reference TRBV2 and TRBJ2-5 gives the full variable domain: EPEVTQTPSHQVTQMGQEVILRCVPISNHLYFYWYRQILGQKVEFLVSFYNNEISEKSEIFDDQFSVERPDGSNFTLKIRSTKLEDSAMYFCASTDGLAQETQYFGPGTRLLVL.

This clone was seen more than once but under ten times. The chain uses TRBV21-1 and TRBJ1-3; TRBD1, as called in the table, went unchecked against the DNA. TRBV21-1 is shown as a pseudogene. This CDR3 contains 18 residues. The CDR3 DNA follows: TGTGCCAGCAGTCGAACACCCTCAGGGGACAGCTCTGGAAACACCATATATTTT. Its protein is CASSRTPSGDSSGNTIYF.

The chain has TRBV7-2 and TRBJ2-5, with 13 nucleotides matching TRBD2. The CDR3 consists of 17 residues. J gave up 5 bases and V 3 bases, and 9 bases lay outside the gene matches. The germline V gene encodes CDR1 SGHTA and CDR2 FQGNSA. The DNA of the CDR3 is TGTGCCAGCAGCTTTGGACTAGCGGGGGTTATGGGGGAGACCCAGTACTTC. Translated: CASSFGLAGVMGETQYF. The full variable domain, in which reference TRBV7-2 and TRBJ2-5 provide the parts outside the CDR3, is GAGVSQSPSNKVTEKGKDVELRCDPISGHTALYWYRQSLGQGLEFLIYFQGNSAPDKSGLPSDRFSAERTGGSVSTLTIQRTQQEDSAVYLCASSFGLAGVMGETQYFGPGTRLLVL.

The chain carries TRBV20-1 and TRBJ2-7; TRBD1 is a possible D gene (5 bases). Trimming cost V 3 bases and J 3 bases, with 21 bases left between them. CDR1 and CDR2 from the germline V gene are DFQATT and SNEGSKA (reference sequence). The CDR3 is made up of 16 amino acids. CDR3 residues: CSASGVQGQDVYEQYF. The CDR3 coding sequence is TGCAGTGCTAGTGGGGTTCAGGGCCAGGACGTCTACGAGCAGTACTTC.

The CDR3 nucleotides read TGTGCCAGCTCACCACGTACGGGACAGCTGGACGAGCAGTACTTC. Translation: CASSPRTGQLDEQYF. The chain is built from TRBV18 and TRBJ2-7; TRBD1 matches at 7 bases. The CDR3 totals 15 residues. Germline V CDR1 and CDR2: KGHSH, LQKENI. Trimming took 1 base from V and 5 from J; bases not matched to a gene: 8.

The CDR3 DNA is TGTGAGGTCCACAGGGAGACCGGGGAGCTGTTTTTT. Its translation: CEVHRETGELFF. V is TRBV19 and J is TRBJ2-2, with D possibly matching TRBD1 (6 bases). CDR1 and CDR2 from the germline V gene are LNHDA and SQIVND (reference sequence). This CDR3 is built from 12 residues. The full variable domain, in which reference TRBV19 and TRBJ2-2 provide the parts outside the CDR3, is DGGITQSPKYLFRKEGQNVTLSCEQNLNHDAMYWYRQDPGQGLRLIYYSQIVNDFQKGDIAEGYSVSREKKESFPLTVTSAQKNPTAFYLCEVHRETGELFFGEGSRLTVL.

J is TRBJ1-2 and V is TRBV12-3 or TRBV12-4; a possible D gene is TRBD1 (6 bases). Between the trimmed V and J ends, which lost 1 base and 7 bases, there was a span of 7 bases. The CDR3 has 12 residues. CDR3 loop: CASSLGGGGYTF. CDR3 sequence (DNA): TGTGCCAGCAGTTTAGGAGGGGGTGGCTACACCTTC.

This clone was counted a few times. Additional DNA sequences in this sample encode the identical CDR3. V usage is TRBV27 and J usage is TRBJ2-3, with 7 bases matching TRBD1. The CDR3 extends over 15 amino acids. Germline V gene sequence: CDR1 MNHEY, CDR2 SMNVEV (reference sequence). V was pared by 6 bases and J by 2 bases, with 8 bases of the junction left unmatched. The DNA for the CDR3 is TGTGCCAGCAGCCCTCGGGACAGCTACACAGATACGCAGTATTTT. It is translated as CASSPRDSYTDTQYF.

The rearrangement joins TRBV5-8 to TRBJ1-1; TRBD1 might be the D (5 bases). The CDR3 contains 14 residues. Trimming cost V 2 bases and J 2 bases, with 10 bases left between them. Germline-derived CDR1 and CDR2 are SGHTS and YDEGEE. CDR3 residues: CASSFGGANTEAFF. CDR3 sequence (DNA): TGTGCCAGCAGCTTTGGAGGGGCTAACACTGAAGCTTTCTTT.

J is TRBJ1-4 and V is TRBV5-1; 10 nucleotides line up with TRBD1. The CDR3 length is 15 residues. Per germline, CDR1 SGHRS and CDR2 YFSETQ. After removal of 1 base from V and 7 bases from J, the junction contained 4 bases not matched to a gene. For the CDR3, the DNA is TGCGCCAGCAGCTTGACCGGGACAGGGGTTGAAAAACTGTTTTTT. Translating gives CASSLTGTGVEKLFF.

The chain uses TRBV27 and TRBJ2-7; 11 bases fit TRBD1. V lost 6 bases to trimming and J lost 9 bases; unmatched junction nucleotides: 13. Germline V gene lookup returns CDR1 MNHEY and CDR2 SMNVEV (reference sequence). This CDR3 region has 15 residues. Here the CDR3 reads CASSSWGDRGSAQYF. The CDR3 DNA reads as TGTGCCAGCAGCTCGTGGGGGGACAGGGGGTCGGCGCAGTACTTC.

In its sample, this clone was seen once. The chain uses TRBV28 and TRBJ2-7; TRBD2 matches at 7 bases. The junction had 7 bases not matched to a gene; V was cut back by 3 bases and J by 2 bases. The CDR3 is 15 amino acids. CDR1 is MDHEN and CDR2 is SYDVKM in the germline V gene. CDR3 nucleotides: TGTGCCAGCAGTTTGAGCGGGGTCGGTACCTACGAGCAGTACTTC. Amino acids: CASSLSGVGTYEQYF.

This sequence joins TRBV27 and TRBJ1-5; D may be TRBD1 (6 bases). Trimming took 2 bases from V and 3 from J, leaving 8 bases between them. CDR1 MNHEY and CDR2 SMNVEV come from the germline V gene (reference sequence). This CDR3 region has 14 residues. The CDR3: CASSLGGYNQPQHF. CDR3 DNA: TGTGCCAGCAGTTTAGGGGGCTACAATCAGCCCCAGCATTTT.

CDR3 in DNA: TGTGCCAGCAGTGACCATCGGGGTTCCCCCTACGAGCAGTACTTC. This sequence encodes CASSDHRGSPYEQYF. The gene calls are TRBV2 and TRBJ2-7; TRBD2 is a possible D gene (5 bases). Germline loops: CDR1 SNHLY, CDR2 FYNNEI. This CDR3 comprises 15 residues. Trimming cost V 3 bases and J 2 bases, with 14 bases left between them.

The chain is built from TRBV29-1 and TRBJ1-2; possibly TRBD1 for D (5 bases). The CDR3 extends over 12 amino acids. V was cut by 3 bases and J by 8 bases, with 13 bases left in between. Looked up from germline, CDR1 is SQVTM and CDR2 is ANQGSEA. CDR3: CSVDSQGTGYTF. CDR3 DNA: TGCAGCGTTGATAGTCAGGGAACGGGCTACACCTTC.

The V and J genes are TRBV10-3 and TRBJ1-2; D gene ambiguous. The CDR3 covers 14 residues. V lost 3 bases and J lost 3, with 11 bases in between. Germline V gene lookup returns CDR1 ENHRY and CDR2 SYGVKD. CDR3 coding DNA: TGTGCCATCAGTGATGAGCAGGCTTACTATGGCTACACCTTC. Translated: CAISDEQAYYGYTF.

The CDR3 sequence is CASRLPGGTEAFF. Here the CDR3 DNA reads TGTGCCAGCAGGCTCCCCGGGGGCACTGAAGCTTTCTTT. The chain couples TRBV6-5 to TRBJ1-1; maybe TRBD1 (5 bases). Per germline, CDR1 MNHEY and CDR2 SVGAGI. This CDR3 spans 13 amino acids. Trimming pared 6 bases from V and 4 bases from J, leaving 12 bases between.

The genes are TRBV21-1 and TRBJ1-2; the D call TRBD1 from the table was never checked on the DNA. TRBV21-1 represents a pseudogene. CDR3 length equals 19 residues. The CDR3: CASSGPGHLFHLARYGYTF. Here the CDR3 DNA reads TGTGCCAGCAGCGGACCGGGACATCTGTTCCACCTGGCCCGGTATGGCTACACCTTC.

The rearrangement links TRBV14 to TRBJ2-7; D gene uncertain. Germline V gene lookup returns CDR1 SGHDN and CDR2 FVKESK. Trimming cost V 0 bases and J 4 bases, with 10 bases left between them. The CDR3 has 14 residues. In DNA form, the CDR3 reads TGTGCCAGCAGCCAAGAGTGGGCTCTTTACGAGCAGTACTTC. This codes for CASSQEWALYEQYF.

CDR3 sequence: CASSPRLPDTQYF. Written as DNA, the CDR3 is TGTGCCAGCAGCCCCCGACTCCCGGATACGCAGTATTTT. The rearrangement links TRBV7-2 to TRBJ2-3; D not certain. Germline loops: CDR1 SGHTA, CDR2 FQGNSA. This CDR3 contains 13 residues. Trimming took off 5 bases at V and 6 bases at J, with 12 bases between the two ends.

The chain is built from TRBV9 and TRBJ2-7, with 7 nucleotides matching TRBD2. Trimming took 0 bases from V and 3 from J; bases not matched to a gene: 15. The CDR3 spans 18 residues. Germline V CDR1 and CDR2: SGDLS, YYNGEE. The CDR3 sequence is CASSVGPLRLAWNYEQYF. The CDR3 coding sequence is TGTGCCAGCAGCGTAGGCCCCTTACGACTAGCTTGGAACTACGAGCAGTACTTC.

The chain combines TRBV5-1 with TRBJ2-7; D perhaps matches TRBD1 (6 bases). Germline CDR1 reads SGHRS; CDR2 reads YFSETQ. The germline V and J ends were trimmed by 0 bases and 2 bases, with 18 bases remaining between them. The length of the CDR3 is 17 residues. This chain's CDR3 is CASSLAGGTLYPYEQYF. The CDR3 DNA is TGCGCCAGCAGCTTGGCCGGTGGGACACTTTACCCCTACGAGCAGTACTTC.

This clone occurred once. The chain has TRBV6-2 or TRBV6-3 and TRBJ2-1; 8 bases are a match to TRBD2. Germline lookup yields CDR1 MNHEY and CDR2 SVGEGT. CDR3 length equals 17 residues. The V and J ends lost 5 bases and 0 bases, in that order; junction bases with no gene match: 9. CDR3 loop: CASSHSSGVNSYNEQFF. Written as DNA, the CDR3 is TGTGCCAGCAGTCATAGTAGCGGGGTTAACTCCTACAATGAGCAGTTCTTC.

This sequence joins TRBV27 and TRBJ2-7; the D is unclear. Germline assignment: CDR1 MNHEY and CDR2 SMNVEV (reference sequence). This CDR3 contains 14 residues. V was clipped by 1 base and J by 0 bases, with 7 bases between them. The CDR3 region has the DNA TGTGCCAGCAGTTTATACGGGTTCTCCTACGAGCAGTACTTC. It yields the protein CASSLYGFSYEQYF.

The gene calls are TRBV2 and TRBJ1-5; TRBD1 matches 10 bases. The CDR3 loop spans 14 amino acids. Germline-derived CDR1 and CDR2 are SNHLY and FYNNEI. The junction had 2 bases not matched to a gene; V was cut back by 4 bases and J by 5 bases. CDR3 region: CASSGQGAHQPQHF. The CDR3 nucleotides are TGTGCCAGCAGTGGACAGGGGGCACATCAGCCCCAGCATTTT. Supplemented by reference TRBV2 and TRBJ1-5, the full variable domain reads EPEVTQTPSHQVTQMGQEVILRCVPISNHLYFYWYRQILGQKVEFLVSFYNNEISEKSEIFDDQFSVERPDGSNFTLKIRSTKLEDSAMYFCASSGQGAHQPQHFGDGTRLSIL.